This section outlines one TCR beta chain sequence together with its context. The CDR3 consists of 14 residues. Germline values: CDR1 MDHEN, CDR2 SYDVKM. The germline V and J ends were trimmed by 4 bases and 4 bases, with 13 bases remaining between them. H&E slides confirmed each diagnosis, reviewed by two pathologists independently. Sequenced by immunoSEQ multiplex PCR; TCRdb stores in-frame clones only, minus some. The sample has roughly 7,000 clones; around 82% are singletons. This record comes from a study of immune evolution from preneoplasia to lung adenocarcinoma. J is TRBJ1-1 and V is TRBV28; weak D call: TRBD1 (6 bases). The sequencing input was FFPE adjacent normal lung tissue. The TCR sequence derives from a person aged 55-80 years with lung adenocarcinoma. As DNA, the CDR3 is TGTGCCAGCAGTTCAGTAGAGGACAGCACTGAAGCTTTCTTT. This gives the protein CASSSVEDSTEAFF. Full variable domain (remainder filled in from reference TRBV28 and TRBJ1-1): DVKVTQSSRYLVKRTGEKVFLECVQDMDHENMFWYRQDPGLGLRLIYFSYDVKMKEKGDIPEGYSVSREKKERFSLILESASTNQTSMYLCASSSVEDSTEAFFGQGTRLTVV.